This T cell receptor (beta chain) comes out of a study of identical twins. Overall study results and limits: Conclusions relied on cross-sectional statistical analysis, not following the same donors. Within beta out-of-frame sequences, the excess sharing observed between twins was weaker.

A universal primer site came from template switching; cDNA carried unique molecular identifiers. In TCRdb, the 5' RACE reads were re-called with MiXCR into one record per CDR3 protein. Here the sample spans a few hundred thousand distinct CDR3 sequences, about 18% being singletons. Points on this clonotype: Its specificity is not known.

CDR1 and CDR2 (germline): KGHSY, FQNENV. The CDR3 has 15 amino acids. V shed 0 bases and J 4 bases; nucleotides not matched to a gene: 4. The chain has TRBV16 and TRBJ2-7, with 9 positions matching TRBD1. Sequences were obtained from naive T cells sorted from blood. The receptor comes from a man in his forties or fifties in good health. CDR3 protein: CASSQSGTGFYEQYF. For the CDR3, the DNA is TGTGCCAGCAGCCAATCTGGGACAGGGTTTTACGAGCAGTACTTC. The variable domain in full, with the rest retrieved from reference TRBV16 and TRBJ2-7, is GEEVAQTPKHLVRGEGQKAKLYCAPIKGHSYVFWYQQVLKNEFKFLISFQNENVFDETGMPKERFSAKCLPNSPCSLEIQATKLEDSAVYFCASSQSGTGFYEQYFGPGTRLTVT.